This T cell receptor beta chain was retrieved from a study of control samples from healthy donors and cancer patients. The table came from immunoSEQ multiplex PCR; TCRdb's copy has only in-frame clones and leaves some out. The data contain about 130,000 clones, roughly 90% of them seen just once; the ten biggest clones take up around 3%. CDR1 and CDR2 from the germline V gene are MGHRA and YSYEKL. The junction had 7 bases not matched to a gene; V was cut back by 1 base and J by 5 bases. CDR3 size: 16 residues. The V call is TRBV4-1, the J call TRBJ2-1, with 8 bases identical to TRBD2. The origin of this receptor is a man aged 45-60 years in good health. Material for sequencing was blood. The CDR3: CASSQGPAGENNEQFF. The DNA for the CDR3 is TGCGCCAGCAGCCAAGGTCCAGCGGGGGAGAACAATGAGCAGTTCTTC.